The following is a TCR beta chain sequence with its context. Its antigen is undetermined. This record comes from a study of T cells in Graves' hyperthyroidism and ophthalmopathy. General observations from the study: Among thyroid clonotypes expanded above 0.001, most also appeared in blood.

RNA transcripts provided the source from which TCR beta CDR3 regions were amplified. The HTBI set primed first-round TCR CDR3 RT-PCR. MiXCR, run by TCRdb on the multiplex PCR reads, gives a single entry per CDR3 protein. The sample includes 650,000 to 700,000 distinct CDR3 sequences, around 16% of them seen just once. Germline CDR1 and CDR2: SEHNR and FQNEAQ (reference sequence). The CDR3 contains 14 residues. V was pared by 0 bases and J by 5 bases, with 10 bases between. Sequenced: blood. The chain has TRBV7-9 and TRBJ2-5; D is unresolved. This receptor was obtained from a man aged 45-65 years with Graves' hyperthyroidism. CDR3 amino acids: CASSLAFGAETQYF. The CDR3 bases are TGTGCCAGCAGCTTAGCGTTTGGTGCGGAGACCCAGTACTTC.